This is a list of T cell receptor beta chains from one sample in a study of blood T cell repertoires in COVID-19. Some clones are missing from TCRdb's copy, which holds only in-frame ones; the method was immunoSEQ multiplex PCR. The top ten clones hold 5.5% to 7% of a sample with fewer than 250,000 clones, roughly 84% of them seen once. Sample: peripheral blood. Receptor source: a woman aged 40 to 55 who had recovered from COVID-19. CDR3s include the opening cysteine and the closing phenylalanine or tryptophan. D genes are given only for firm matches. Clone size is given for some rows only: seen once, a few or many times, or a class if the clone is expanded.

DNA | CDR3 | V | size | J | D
TGCAGTGCTAGTATACTAGCGGGAGGGCCGGGGTTCGGCTACGAGCAGTACTTC | CSASILAGGPGFGYEQYF | TRBV20-1 | . | TRBJ2-7 | TRBD2
TGTGCCAGCTCACCAGTAGGGGGTCCGGGACAGTTGACGGGCGAGCAGTACTTC | CASSPVGGPGQLTGEQYF | TRBV18 | once | TRBJ2-7 | TRBD1
TGTGCCAGCAGCGTGGACAGTTCGGGGCGGCCCCAGCATTTT | CASSVDSSGRPQHF | TRBV21-1 | once | TRBJ1-5 | .
TGCGCCAGCAGCCAAGAACTAGCGGGAGGCCCTAGCACAGATACGCAGTATTTT | CASSQELAGGPSTDTQYF | TRBV4-3 | . | TRBJ2-3 | TRBD2
TGTGCCACCAGTGATCAGGGGACAGGGCTCCGCGAGCAGTACTTC | CATSDQGTGLREQYF | TRBV24-1 | once | TRBJ2-7 | TRBD1
TGTGCCAGCACAGGGAAAGGGGTCGTCAATACTGGAAACACCATATATTTT | CASTGKGVVNTGNTIYF | TRBV5-4 | . | TRBJ1-3 | .
TGTGCCAGCAGTTACTCGTGGGGGGATCCCTACGAGCAGTACTTC | CASSYSWGDPYEQYF | TRBV6-5 | . | TRBJ2-7 | .
TGTGCCAGCAGTCGGTCGGATAATTCACCCCTCCACTTT | CASSRSDNSPLHF | TRBV27 | . | TRBJ1-6 | .
TGTGCCACCAGTGATTGGGGACAGGCTTACAATGAGCAGTTCTTC | CATSDWGQAYNEQFF | TRBV24-1 | . | TRBJ2-1 | TRBD1
TGTGCCAGCAGTACTACGGACGGCGGGTATGGCTACACCTTC | CASSTTDGGYGYTF | TRBV28 | . | TRBJ1-2 | .
TGTGCCAGTAGTGTCGGACGGGGGGGAACTGAAGCTTTCTTT | CASSVGRGGTEAFF | TRBV19 | . | TRBJ1-1 | .
TGTGCCAGCAGTGATCCGGGGGCGGGAGGTGAGGGGACCCAGTACTTC | CASSDPGAGGEGTQYF | TRBV2 | . | TRBJ2-5 | TRBD2
TGTGCCAGCAGTAGACGGGACATCGAATCCGGCTACACCTTC | CASSRRDIESGYTF | TRBV6-2/TRBV6-3 | once | TRBJ1-2 | .
TGTGCCAGCAGTCCCCAGGGGGTGGACGGAAACATTCAGTACTTC | CASSPQGVDGNIQYF | TRBV6-6 | . | TRBJ2-4 | TRBD1
TGTGCCTGGACCGGTGAGGGTGGTCAGCCCCAGCATTTT | CAWTGEGGQPQHF | TRBV30 | once | TRBJ1-5 | .
TGTGCCAGCAGCCTTAGCGGGAGTCGGTCGACAGATACGCAGTATTTT | CASSLSGSRSTDTQYF | TRBV3-1/TRBV3-2 | . | TRBJ2-3 | TRBD2
TGTGCCAGCAGTTTTTTTGTAGCGGGAGAAAATGAGCAGTTCTTC | CASSFFVAGENEQFF | TRBV28 | . | TRBJ2-1 | TRBD2
TGTGCCAGCAGACGCGGCCGGGGCTACACCTTC | CASRRGRGYTF | TRBV6-5 | . | TRBJ1-2 | .
TGTGCCAGCAGTTTGGGGCTGCAGGGGGGCACAGATACGCAGTATTTT | CASSLGLQGGTDTQYF | TRBV27 | . | TRBJ2-3 | TRBD1
TGTGCCAGCAGCCAAGATCTAAGCACAGATACGCAGTATTTT | CASSQDLSTDTQYF | TRBV3-1/TRBV3-2 | . | TRBJ2-3 | .
TGTGCCAGTAGTATTTCGGCGGGACCCCCCTACAATGAGCAGTTCTTC | CASSISAGPPYNEQFF | TRBV19 | . | TRBJ2-1 | .
TGTGCCAGCAGCCAAACCCAGGGACAGATGAACACTGAAGCTTTCTTT | CASSQTQGQMNTEAFF | TRBV14 | . | TRBJ1-1 | TRBD1
TGTGCCAGCACCCGGAAACCTTTGACAGCTACCACCTATGGCTACACCTTC | CASTRKPLTATTYGYTF | TRBV3-1/TRBV3-2 | . | TRBJ1-2 | .
TGTGCCAGCAGCTTAGGAGGAGCTGGGGCCAACGTCCTGACTTTC | CASSLGGAGANVLTF | TRBV7-2 | . | TRBJ2-6 | .
TGTGCCATCAAAGGGGGAGGGGGGCCCGAGACCCAGTACTTC | CAIKGGGGPETQYF | TRBV10-3 | . | TRBJ2-5 | .
TGTGCCAGCAGCTTCTGGGGGGGAGAGACCCAGTACTTC | CASSFWGGETQYF | TRBV7-9 | . | TRBJ2-5 | TRBD2
TGCGCCAGCAGCGGACGGTCACCGGGACTAGCGGGAGAAGCCGGGGAGCTGTTTTTT | CASSGRSPGLAGEAGELFF | TRBV5-1 | once | TRBJ2-2 | TRBD2
TGTGCCAGCAGTTTATTGGGACTAGCGGGAGAAAGAGGCACAGATACGCAGTATTTT | CASSLLGLAGERGTDTQYF | TRBV27 | . | TRBJ2-3 | TRBD2
TGTGCCAGCGAGGATGGAGGAGCCACAGATACGCAGTATTTT | CASEDGGATDTQYF | TRBV2 | . | TRBJ2-3 | .
TGTGCCAGCAGTTCAACAGTGAACACTGAAGCTTTCTTT | CASSSTVNTEAFF | TRBV12-3/TRBV12-4 | . | TRBJ1-1 | .
TGCGCCAGCAGCCAAGGAACTGGGGGGGCCGGGGAGCTGTTTTTT | CASSQGTGGAGELFF | TRBV4-3 | . | TRBJ2-2 | TRBD2
TGTGCCAGTAACCCGGGACAGGGGGCTCCCGGCTACACCTTC | CASNPGQGAPGYTF | TRBV19 | . | TRBJ1-2 | TRBD1
TGTGCCAGCAGTGACCCGCCCTCCGCGGATACGCAGTATTTT | CASSDPPSADTQYF | TRBV6-1 | . | TRBJ2-3 | .
TGTGCCAGTAGAATTTACCGGGACAGCGGCAATGGCTACACCTTC | CASRIYRDSGNGYTF | TRBV19 | . | TRBJ1-2 | TRBD1
TGCGCCAGCAGCTTGTCGGGGGGCTCATACAATGAGCAGTTCTTC | CASSLSGGSYNEQFF | TRBV5-1 | . | TRBJ2-1 | .
TGTGCCAGCAGTTTCGGGCTAGCGGGAGCGGATACGCAGTATTTT | CASSFGLAGADTQYF | TRBV27 | . | TRBJ2-3 | TRBD2
TGTGCCAGCAGTTACTCGAGGGGTAGCGGAGTCAATGAGCAGTTCTTC | CASSYSRGSGVNEQFF | TRBV6-2/TRBV6-3 | . | TRBJ2-1 | .
TGCGCCAGCAGCCAAGATCTAGATCATAACGAGCAGTACTTC | CASSQDLDHNEQYF | TRBV4-3 | . | TRBJ2-7 | .
TGTGCCAGCAGTCCCGGGAACGCGAACACCGGGGAGCTGTTTTTT | CASSPGNANTGELFF | TRBV7-3 | . | TRBJ2-2 | .
TGTGCCAGCAGTGGGGACAGGGGGATCAATCAGCCCCAGCATTTT | CASSGDRGINQPQHF | TRBV2 | . | TRBJ1-5 | TRBD1
TGCAGCGTCGAGGCGGACTACGGGCAGTACTTC | CSVEADYGQYF | TRBV29-1 | . | TRBJ2-7 | .
TGTGCCAGCAGTTTCCAGGGGGCGCGGGGCTACACCTTC | CASSFQGARGYTF | TRBV28 | . | TRBJ1-2 | TRBD1
TGTGCCACCAGTGACTCCAAGCTCGGGGGCTACACCTTC | CATSDSKLGGYTF | TRBV24-1 | . | TRBJ1-2 | .
TGTGCCAGCAGCCATCTCTCGGGTCCCTCATATGGCTACACCTTC | CASSHLSGPSYGYTF | TRBV3-1/TRBV3-2 | . | TRBJ1-2 | .
TGTGCCTGGAGGACTCAGGGGGCCCTTAACTATGGCTACACCTTC | CAWRTQGALNYGYTF | TRBV30 | . | TRBJ1-2 | TRBD1